Listed below are T cell receptor beta chains from one sample, sequenced in a study of tumor and adjacent non-tumor tissue in lung cancer. TCRdb re-derived calls from the multiplex PCR reads in MiXCR, one entry per CDR3 protein. The table has more than 85,000 distinct CDR3 sequences, over 75% seen once. The specimen sequenced was lung tumor tissue. These receptors were taken from a man between 65 and 85 years old with non-small cell lung cancer. The CDR3 runs from the conserved cysteine through the conserved F or W. The order of the fields is D gene, clone size, J gene, V gene, CDR3 DNA, CDR3 protein. A D gene is named only where the DNA matches it firmly. Clone size, where shown, is once, few, many, or a class for clones that have expanded.

d_gene: .
abundance: .
j_gene: TRBJ2-7
v_gene: TRBV6-1
CDR3nt: TGTGCCGGCAGTGAAGCACAGGGATCAAGGGAGCAATACTTC
CDR3aa: CAGSEAQGSREQYF

d_gene: .
abundance: .
j_gene: TRBJ1-4
v_gene: TRBV12-3/TRBV12-4
CDR3nt: TGTGCCATCACTCCCCAGCAGGGCCTTAACGAAAAACTGTTTTTT
CDR3aa: CAITPQQGLNEKLFF

d_gene: .
abundance: .
j_gene: TRBJ1-2
v_gene: TRBV29-1
CDR3nt: TGCAGCGTTATCCAGACGGGAGCTTGTGGCTACACCTTC
CDR3aa: CSVIQTGACGYTF

d_gene: .
abundance: .
j_gene: TRBJ1-5
v_gene: TRBV7-8
CDR3nt: TGTGTCAGCAGCCAGACGATTAGCAATCAGCCCCAGCATTTT
CDR3aa: CVSSQTISNQPQHF

d_gene: .
abundance: once
j_gene: TRBJ1-1
v_gene: TRBV10-1
CDR3nt: TGCGCCAGCAAACCTTGGGACAATGAAGCTTTCTTT
CDR3aa: CASKPWDNEAFF

d_gene: .
abundance: .
j_gene: TRBJ2-2
v_gene: TRBV11-2
CDR3nt: TGTGCCAGGAGCTTAGCATTAGGAGGGGCGAACACCGGGAAGCTGTTTTTT
CDR3aa: CARSLALGGANTGKLFF

d_gene: .
abundance: .
j_gene: TRBJ2-7
v_gene: TRBV4-2
CDR3nt: TGTGCCAGAAGCCATACGACGGGACTGAGAACTGGCGAGCACTACTTC
CDR3aa: CARSHTTGLRTGEHYF

d_gene: .
abundance: .
j_gene: TRBJ1-2
v_gene: TRBV28
CDR3nt: TGTGCCAGCAAGCGCGGGACATCTATCTATGGCTACACCTTC
CDR3aa: CASKRGTSIYGYTF

d_gene: TRBD2
abundance: .
j_gene: TRBJ2-1
v_gene: TRBV11-3
CDR3nt: TGTGCCAGTAGCCTCCTAGTGACTAGCGGGGACTACAACGAGCAGATCTTC
CDR3aa: CASSLLVTSGDYNEQIF

d_gene: .
abundance: .
j_gene: TRBJ1-2
v_gene: TRBV28
CDR3nt: TGTGCCAGCAGTTTGGTCGGCAGTACCTACGGCTACACCTTC
CDR3aa: CASSLVGSTYGYTF

d_gene: .
abundance: .
j_gene: TRBJ2-5
v_gene: TRBV29-1
CDR3nt: TGTAGCGTCCATGAAGGGGGGCAAGTTCTGGAGACCCGGTACTTC
CDR3aa: CSVHEGGQVLETRYF

d_gene: .
abundance: .
j_gene: TRBJ2-2
v_gene: TRBV6-2/TRBV6-3
CDR3nt: TGTGCCAGCAGCAGAATTAACGCCGGGGACCTGTTTTTT
CDR3aa: CASSRINAGDLFF

d_gene: .
abundance: .
j_gene: TRBJ1-1
v_gene: TRBV6-5
CDR3nt: TGTGCCAGCAACTGGAAAGGGTTGAACACTGTAGCTTTCTTT
CDR3aa: CASNWKGLNTVAFF

d_gene: .
abundance: .
j_gene: TRBJ2-7
v_gene: TRBV19
CDR3nt: TGTGCCAGTAGTTTAAAAGGGGGTTACGAGCAGTACTTC
CDR3aa: CASSLKGGYEQYF

d_gene: TRBD1
abundance: .
j_gene: TRBJ2-7
v_gene: TRBV4-1
CDR3nt: TGCACCAGCAGCCCCCGGGGACAGGGGGCCTACGAGCAGTACTTT
CDR3aa: CTSSPRGQGAYEQYF

d_gene: .
abundance: once
j_gene: TRBJ1-2
v_gene: TRBV11-1
CDR3nt: TGTGCCAGTAGCTTATGCAGAAATGGCTACACCTTC
CDR3aa: CASSLCRNGYTF

d_gene: TRBD2
abundance: .
j_gene: TRBJ2-2
v_gene: TRBV11-2
CDR3nt: TGTACCAGCAGCCCCCTAACGGGGGGGACTGGGGAGCTGTTTTTT
CDR3aa: CTSSPLTGGTGELFF